This TCR beta chain was observed in a study of blood T cell repertoires in COVID-19. Here immunoSEQ multiplex PCR was the method, and the copy in TCRdb shows in-frame clones only, minus some. Of 200,000 to 300,000 clones in the sample, about 90% were seen once. The V gene's germline CDR1 is SGHTA and CDR2 FQGNSA. After removal of 5 bases from V and 5 bases from J, the junction contained 14 bases not matched to a gene. The CDR3 consists of 18 residues. J is TRBJ2-2 and V is TRBV7-2, with 10 bases lining up with TRBD1. The clonotype originates from a man older than 75 with acute or convalescent COVID-19. The source material was peripheral blood. CDR3 DNA: TGTGCCAGCAGCCCGGGGGACAGGGGCTGGGGGTTGACCGGGGAGCTGTTTTTT. Translation: CASSPGDRGWGLTGELFF.